These 27 T cell receptor beta chains were sequenced from one sample in a study of blood T cells in healthy people across ages. Primed by a sample-barcoded 5' primer and a J-beta primer mix, a second PCR proceeded for about 7 to 11 cycles. A single record per CDR3 protein comes from TCRdb applying MiXCR to the 5' RACE reads. The sample includes about 280,000 distinct CDR3 sequences, roughly a quarter of them seen just once. Sequenced: blood. The receptors come from a woman between 70 and 85 years old in good health.

The chain couples TRBV12-3 or TRBV12-4 to TRBJ2-1; TRBD2 aligns across 10 bases. The CDR3 extends over 16 amino acids. With 0 bases clipped from V and 12 bases from J, the junction kept 11 bases outside the gene matches. CDR3 DNA: TGTGCCAGCAGTTTAGCCGGACTAGCGGTGGGGGCTGGGCAGTTCTTC. Protein product: CASSLAGLAVGAGQFF.

The chain uses TRBV7-2 and TRBJ2-1, with unresolved D. The CDR3 length is 12 residues. Trimming cost V 1 base and J 9 bases, with 7 bases left between them. Germline lookup yields CDR1 SGHTA and CDR2 FQGNSA. CDR3 DNA: TGTGCCAGCAGCTTAGACCGGGCTGAGCAGTTCTTC. Translation: CASSLDRAEQFF.

The chain joins TRBV29-1 to TRBJ2-7, with 7 bases fitting TRBD1. CDR1 and CDR2 (germline): SQVTM, ANQGSEA. The CDR3 runs 13 residues. Losses at the gene ends were 3 bases for V and 3 bases for J; bases not matched to a gene: 5. This CDR3 is CSVDVQGDYEQYF. For the CDR3, the DNA is TGCAGCGTTGATGTGCAGGGGGACTACGAGCAGTACTTC.

J is TRBJ2-2 and V is TRBV20-1; maybe TRBD1 (6 bases). The CDR3 length is 15 residues. Trimming took 6 bases from V and 2 from J, leaving 16 bases between them. CDR1 is DFQATT and CDR2 is SNEGSKA in the germline V gene (reference sequence). The CDR3 DNA is TGCAGTGCGAGGGGGTCTTCCTCAAACACCGGGGAGCTGTTTTTT. Translation gives CSARGSSSNTGELFF.

This clonotype turned up a few times. V and J are TRBV7-3 and TRBJ2-1; 7 nucleotides match TRBD2. The V gene end was trimmed by 5 bases and the J gene end by 0 bases; junction bases not matched to a gene: 7. This CDR3 has 16 amino acids. Germline V gene sequence: CDR1 SGHTA, CDR2 FQGTGA. CDR3 in amino acids: CASSPSGDVSYNEQFF. CDR3 in DNA: TGTGCCAGCAGCCCAAGCGGGGACGTCTCCTACAATGAGCAGTTCTTC. The full variable domain, its missing parts supplied by reference TRBV7-3 and TRBJ2-1, is GAGVSQTPSNKVTEKGKYVELRCDPISGHTALYWYRQSLGQGPEFLIYFQGTGAADDSGLPNDRFFAVRPEGSVSTLKIQRTERGDSAVYLCASSPSGDVSYNEQFFGPGTRLTVL.

The table lists this clonotype with a few counts. V and J are TRBV4-1 and TRBJ2-5, with D possibly being TRBD2 (5 bases). V dropped 1 base and J dropped 9 bases, with 15 bases sitting between them. This CDR3 is built from 14 residues. Germline V gene sequence: CDR1 MGHRA, CDR2 YSYEKL. The CDR3 sequence: CASSQAELKEAQYF. The CDR3 DNA is TGCGCCAGCAGCCAAGCAGAGCTGAAGGAGGCCCAGTACTTC.

This clonotype has only a few counts. This chain uses TRBV20-1 with TRBJ1-4; no reliable D call. Looked up from germline, CDR1 is DFQATT and CDR2 is SNEGSKA (reference sequence). This CDR3 has 12 residues. Trimming removed 7 bases from V and 0 bases from J, with 6 bases in between. The CDR3 DNA reads as TGCAGTGGAGAAGCAACTAATGAAAAACTGTTTTTT. Translating it yields CSGEATNEKLFF.

The chain recombines TRBV12-3 or TRBV12-4 with TRBJ2-4; a possible D gene is TRBD1 (7 bases). This CDR3 has 13 amino acids. Trimming left V 1 base short and J 15 bases short, with 16 bases between. The CDR3 region has the DNA TGTGCCAGCAGTTTAGGGGGGGAGACAGGGAGGTACTTC. Residues: CASSLGGETGRYF.

V is TRBV20-1 and J is TRBJ2-7, with no clear D. V lost 4 bases, J lost 1 base, and 8 bases lay in between. Per the germline V gene, CDR1 is DFQATT and CDR2 is SNEGSKA (reference sequence). CDR3 length equals 12 residues. The CDR3: CSATGGSYEQYF. The CDR3 nucleotides are TGCAGTGCTACAGGCGGTTCCTACGAGCAGTACTTC.

The chain carries TRBV7-3 and TRBJ1-6; possibly TRBD1 for D (5 bases). The V gene lost 5 bases and the J gene lost 8 bases, with 19 bases spanning the gap. The CDR3 contains 16 residues. In germline, CDR1 is SGHTA, CDR2 FQGTGA. The CDR3, as DNA: TGTGCCAGCAGCCCATTCGGGACGGCCTCCCATTCACCCCTCCACTTT. It is translated as CASSPFGTASHSPLHF. Drawing the rest from reference TRBV7-3 and TRBJ1-6, the complete variable domain is GAGVSQTPSNKVTEKGKYVELRCDPISGHTALYWYRQSLGQGPEFLIYFQGTGAADDSGLPNDRFFAVRPEGSVSTLKIQRTERGDSAVYLCASSPFGTASHSPLHFGNGTRLTVT.

The J gene is TRBJ2-5, the V gene TRBV2; D remains unclear. The CDR3 is 11 amino acids. Trimming pared 5 bases from V and 9 bases from J, leaving 10 bases between. CDR1 is SNHLY and CDR2 is FYNNEI in the germline V gene. The DNA for the CDR3 is TGTGCCAGCAGTTTTAGTGGGGCCCAGTACTTC. Translating gives CASSFSGAQYF.

This rearrangement joins TRBV4-1 to TRBJ2-6; possibly TRBD2 for D (6 bases). Germline assignment: CDR1 MGHRA and CDR2 YSYEKL. CDR3 length equals 15 residues. V was cut by 2 bases and J by 2 bases, with 7 bases left in between. The CDR3 sequence is CASSQRLAGANVLTF. CDR3 DNA sequence: TGCGCCAGCAGCCAACGACTAGCTGGGGCCAACGTCCTGACTTTC.

This clonotype was counted many times. The J gene is TRBJ2-5, the V gene TRBV24-1; D gene unclear. The ends were cut back, 5 bases at V and 2 bases at J, with 29 bases in the middle. The CDR3 covers 20 residues. CDR1 and CDR2 from the germline V gene are KGHDR and SFDVKD. The CDR3 DNA sequence: TGTGCCACCAGTGGGACGCGTGACGGACCGGCATTTGGAGTACAAGAGACCCAGTACTTC. Translating it yields CATSGTRDGPAFGVQETQYF.

This clonotype has at least ten counts. The rearrangement uses TRBV29-1 and TRBJ1-2; D gene ambiguous. This CDR3 has 12 amino acids. The V gene's germline CDR1 is SQVTM and CDR2 ANQGSEA. V was trimmed by 3 bases and J by 4 bases, leaving 9 bases between them. DNA for the CDR3: TGCAGCGTTGAGGTCTGGTCCTATGGCTACACCTTC. Translation gives CSVEVWSYGYTF.

This clonotype showed up just a few times. J is TRBJ2-7 and V is TRBV4-2; D is undetermined. Gene TRBJ2-1 matches the end of the DNA better, so the J call may be wrong. Per the germline V gene, CDR1 is LGHNA and CDR2 is YNFKEQ. The CDR3 sequence is 15 residues long. CDR3 nucleotide sequence: TGTGCCAGCAGCCCCCCTTTGTCGGGTTCCGGTGAGCAGTTCTTC. Translated: CASSPPLSGSGEQFF.

This chain links TRBV19 with TRBJ1-4; the D gene is possibly TRBD1 (5 bases). The CDR3 loop spans 15 amino acids. Germline CDR1 reads LNHDA; CDR2 reads SQIVND (reference sequence). The V and J ends lost 1 base and 7 bases respectively, with 13 bases between them. The CDR3 DNA reads TGTGCCAGTAGTATAGTGATCAGGGAACCTGAAAAACTGTTTTTT. It codes for CASSIVIREPEKLFF.

This chain joins TRBV2 and TRBJ2-6; perhaps D is TRBD1 or TRBD2 (6 bases each). The CDR3 spans 15 residues. Trimming pared 7 bases from V and 3 bases from J, leaving 13 bases between. From germline, CDR1 is SNHLY and CDR2 FYNNEI. The CDR3 spells CASTQRGVGANVLTF. CDR3 coding DNA: TGTGCCAGCACCCAAAGGGGGGTTGGGGCCAACGTCCTGACTTTC.

The chain couples TRBV28 to TRBJ1-2; D is possibly TRBD1 (6 bases). V shed 3 bases and J shed 6 bases, with 14 bases lying between them. The CDR3 loop spans 14 amino acids. Germline V CDR1 and CDR2: MDHEN, SYDVKM. In DNA form, the CDR3 reads TGTGCCAGCAGTTTTGGGGACACGAGGGATGGCTACACCTTC. Protein: CASSFGDTRDGYTF.

The chain uses TRBV6-1 and TRBJ1-1; D is ambiguous. The V gene's germline CDR1 is MNHNS and CDR2 SASEGT. The V and J ends lost 6 bases and 1 base respectively, with 9 bases between them. The length of the CDR3 is 13 residues. CDR3 residues: CASRTDPNTEAFF. The DNA of the CDR3 is TGTGCCAGCAGAACGGACCCGAACACTGAAGCTTTCTTT.

This chain joins TRBV28 and TRBJ1-2; D ambiguous. Trimming removed 6 bases at V and 2 bases at J, with 13 bases between. The CDR3 runs 14 residues. Germline V gene lookup returns CDR1 MDHEN and CDR2 SYDVKM. This chain's CDR3 is CASRPTGVNYGYTF. CDR3 nucleotide sequence: TGTGCCAGCAGACCTACCGGGGTAAACTATGGCTACACCTTC.

The chain couples TRBV4-1 to TRBJ2-5; D might be TRBD2 (6 bases). V was trimmed by 1 base and J by 2 bases, leaving 11 bases between them. Germline-derived CDR1 and CDR2 are MGHRA and YSYEKL. The CDR3 spans 15 residues. CDR3 nucleotide sequence: TGCGCCAGCAGCCAAGGAGGCGGGGCTCAAGAGACCCAGTACTTC. It translates to CASSQGGGAQETQYF.

The gene calls are TRBV5-5 and TRBJ2-7; no definite D call. Trimming took 4 bases from V and 2 from J, leaving 13 bases between them. This CDR3 spans 14 amino acids. The germline V gene encodes CDR1 SGHKS and CDR2 YYEKEE (reference sequence). DNA for the CDR3: TGTGCCAGCAGCCCGGGCCCTGAGGCCTACGAGCAGTACTTC. Amino acid sequence: CASSPGPEAYEQYF. Combining the CDR3 with reference TRBV5-5 and TRBJ2-7 gives the whole variable domain DAGVTQSPTHLIKTRGQQVTLRCSPISGHKSVSWYQQVLGQGPQFIFQYYEKEERGRGNFPDRFSARQFPNYSSELNVNALLLGDSALYLCASSPGPEAYEQYFGPGTRLTVT.

This CDR3 reads CSARDGGTFYNEQFF. In DNA form, the CDR3 reads TGCAGTGCTAGAGATGGAGGGACCTTCTACAATGAGCAGTTCTTC. This chain joins TRBV20-1 and TRBJ2-1; D might be TRBD2 (6 bases). Per germline, CDR1 DFQATT and CDR2 SNEGSKA (reference sequence). The V and J ends lost 0 bases and 3 bases respectively, with 12 bases between them. CDR3 size: 15 residues.

V is TRBV20-1 and J is TRBJ1-5; D is unresolved. Per germline, CDR1 DFQATT and CDR2 SNEGSKA (reference sequence). V lost 1 base to trimming and J lost 2 bases, with 12 bases between them. CDR3 length: 15 amino acids. The CDR3 loop reads CSARVTEVGNQPQHF. CDR3 coding DNA: TGCAGTGCTAGAGTTACGGAAGTTGGCAATCAGCCCCAGCATTTT.

This clonotype has a handful of counts. The rearrangement uses TRBV5-1 and TRBJ1-2, with 8 bases lining up with TRBD1. The CDR3 totals 16 residues. V was clipped by 4 bases and J by 6 bases; unmatched bases: 14. Germline-derived CDR1 and CDR2 are SGHRS and YFSETQ. The DNA for the CDR3 is TGCGCCAGCAGCCCCGGGACAGGCCAAGGCGTTCATGGCTACACCTTC. Its translation: CASSPGTGQGVHGYTF.

This clonotype appeared a single time. V and J are TRBV2 and TRBJ2-5, with D perhaps TRBD2 (5 bases). The closer fit of TRBJ2-1 to the DNA end suggests the J call may be wrong. The germline gives CDR1 SNHLY, CDR2 FYNNEI. The CDR3 spans 14 residues. The CDR3 region is CASSEVVRGREQFF. Written as DNA, the CDR3 is TGTGCCAGCAGTGAAGTAGTTAGAGGGCGCGAGCAGTTCTTC.

In nucleotides, the CDR3 is TGTGCCAGCAGCTTTGACAGGGGGCTGTACGAGCAGTACTTC. The encoded protein is CASSFDRGLYEQYF. The genes are TRBV5-5 and TRBJ2-7; 10 bases fit TRBD1. The V gene's germline CDR1 is SGHKS and CDR2 YYEKEE (reference sequence). The CDR3 is 14 amino acids. The ends lost 2 bases at V and 4 bases at J; junction bases unmatched: 3.